These 5 T cell receptor beta chains share one sample of origin, sequenced in a study of T cell responses to AZD1222 COVID-19 vaccine. Profiled with immunoSEQ multiplex PCR; TCRdb holds only in-frame clones, not every one. This table has more than 150,000 clones, roughly 92% appearing once. The sample consisted of peripheral blood, taken on day 0 of AZD1222 vaccination. The receptor source for this set is an adult in good health.

The genes are TRBV6-5 and TRBJ1-2; 9 bases line up with TRBD1. Trimming at V came to 5 bases and at J to 7 bases, leaving 8 bases not matched to a gene. This CDR3 has 14 amino acids. Germline V gene lookup returns CDR1 MNHEY and CDR2 SVGAGI. The DNA for the CDR3 is TGTGCCAGCAGTCCCTCGGACAGGGGCGGTGGCTACACCTTC. Amino acid sequence: CASSPSDRGGGYTF.

The chain combines TRBV6-5 with TRBJ1-3, with D hard to call. With 4 bases removed from V and 2 bases from J, the gap between germline ends came to 12 bases. In germline, CDR1 is MNHEY, CDR2 SVGAGI. This CDR3 is 15 amino acids long. This CDR3 is CASSSPRNPGNTIYF. DNA for the CDR3: TGTGCCAGCAGTTCCCCCAGGAATCCTGGAAACACCATATATTTT.

The V gene is TRBV18, the J gene TRBJ1-2, with a weak D call TRBD1 (6 bases). Germline V gene lookup returns CDR1 KGHSH and CDR2 LQKENI. The length of the CDR3 is 13 residues. V was shortened by 6 bases and J by 1 base, with 9 bases between the two germline ends. The CDR3 here is CASSQGRNYGYTF. The CDR3 DNA reads TGTGCCAGCTCCCAGGGGCGTAACTATGGCTACACCTTC.

The chain employs TRBV28 and TRBJ2-1, with TRBD2 as a possible D gene (6 bases). With 8 bases removed from V and 6 bases from J, the gap between germline ends came to 26 bases. Germline CDR1 and CDR2: MDHEN and SYDVKM. The CDR3 is 17 residues long. The CDR3 coding sequence is TGTGCCAGCGGTTCGTCCCTATCCGGAGGGGTAGGCAATGAGCAGTTCTTC. Translating gives CASGSSLSGGVGNEQFF.

The gene calls are TRBV27 and TRBJ1-5; D is unclear. Germline V gene lookup returns CDR1 MNHEY and CDR2 SMNVEV (reference sequence). CDR3 length: 19 amino acids. Trimming shortened V by 0 bases and J by 1 base, and 19 bases separated the two germline ends. The CDR3: CASSLSFRAGWSSNQPQHF. For the CDR3, the DNA is TGTGCCAGCAGTTTATCTTTTAGGGCAGGTTGGAGCAGCAATCAGCCCCAGCATTTT.